The source of this T cell receptor beta chain is a study of early T cells in non-severe SARS-CoV-2 infection. Overall study: The chains were unpaired, and the sequenced material was bulk RNA from unsorted whole blood. Study results and caveats: Comparison of clonotypes with VDJdb favored anti-spike CD8 responses while missing private and CD4 specificities.

The CDR3 extends over 15 amino acids. Per germline, CDR1 SGHRS and CDR2 YFSETQ. The germline V and J ends were trimmed by 4 bases and 4 bases, with 17 bases remaining between them. Individual cDNA molecules received unique molecular identifiers during library preparation. TCRdb recomputed calls from the 5' RACE reads with MiXCR, one row per CDR3 protein. The sample includes about 33,000 distinct CDR3 sequences, approximately 6.2% of them seen just once. This clonotype turned up a few times. Its target is unknown. The J gene is TRBJ1-1, the V gene TRBV5-1; D is undetermined. Source material: whole blood. This TCR came from an adult who was a healthcare worker with PCR-confirmed SARS-CoV-2 infection or an uninfected control (not recorded which). CDR3 sequence reads: CASSHARGLSTEAFF. The CDR3 coding sequence is TGCGCCAGCAGCCACGCACGGGGATTGAGCACTGAAGCTTTCTTT.